This section outlines one T cell receptor beta chain sequence together with its context. Its antigen is unknown. The sample belongs to a study of CD8 T cells in Susac syndrome. Blood CD8+ and CD4+ T cells underwent high-throughput TCR beta sequencing. Findings of the study overall: It was acknowledged by the study that relatively few individuals were included in its TCR sequencing and HLA analysis.

Reverse transcription of about 0.5 to 1 ug RNA was carried out with random hexamers. A multiplex approach, immunoSEQ multiplex PCR, amplified TCR beta CDR3 across 54 Vbeta and 13 Jbeta. TCRdb analysed the immunoSEQ multiplex PCR reads with MiXCR anew, one entry per CDR3 protein. The table includes about 120,000 distinct CDR3 sequences, 85% to 95% detected once. Trimming took 5 bases from V and 1 from J, leaving 6 bases between them. CDR1 is MDHEN and CDR2 is SYDVKM in the germline V gene. This CDR3 region has 13 residues. The clonotype comes from a human donor in good health. Sequencing was performed on CD8+ T cells from PBMCs. The rearrangement uses TRBV28 and TRBJ2-4; D gene unclear. The CDR3 DNA is TGTGCCAGCAGTACGGATGCCAAAAACATTCAGTACTTC. This gives the protein CASSTDAKNIQYF.